The clone carrying this T cell receptor (beta chain) was counted once. Its target is not known. This record belongs to a study of cytomegalovirus exposure and HLA in healthy donors. Findings of the study overall: CMV antigen specificity was confirmed in vitro for three CMV-associated chains.

The CDR3 contains 16 residues. Trimming removed 4 bases from V and 2 bases from J; junction bases left unmatched: 8. Germline CDR1 MNHNS, CDR2 SASEGT. PCR amplification relied on 60 Vbeta primers (plus 13 Jbeta primers). Using immunoSEQ multiplex PCR, the repertoire was profiled, and TCRdb retains in-frame clones only, with some absent. The table includes under 150,000 clones, under 90% detected once. The V and J genes are TRBV6-1 and TRBJ2-3, with 8 bases fitting TRBD2. The receptor was isolated from a woman in her 30s in good health and CMV-seronegative. The specimen sequenced was PBMCs. The CDR3 spells CASSGQRELVTDTQYF. In nucleotides, the CDR3 is TGTGCCAGCAGTGGTCAGCGGGAGCTGGTCACAGATACGCAGTATTTT.